This TCR beta chain stems from a study of cytomegalovirus exposure and HLA in healthy donors. There are 12 residues in the CDR3. Per the germline V gene, CDR1 is LNHDA and CDR2 is SQIVND (reference sequence). V trimming: 6 bases; J trimming: 6 bases; junction bases outside the gene matches: 4. 13 Jbeta primers and 60 Vbeta primers were used for the PCR. Method: immunoSEQ multiplex PCR; TCRdb's copy keeps in-frame clones and lacks some. Found here are roughly 92,000 clones, less than 10% of them singletons; the top ten hold 2.3%. Points on this clone: Its antigen is unknown.

Regarding the study as a whole: Rarity held for most TCR sequences, but there were some public TCRs that occurred in many donors.

V is TRBV19 and J is TRBJ1-1; 7 bases are shared with TRBD1. The receptor was derived from a man in his fifties or sixties in good health and CMV-seronegative. Specimen: PBMCs. The CDR3 DNA is TGTGCCAGTAGCTTCGACAGGGCTGAAGCTTTCTTT. Translated, it gives CASSFDRAEAFF.